The text below deals with one T cell receptor (beta chain). Its cognate antigen has yet to be identified. The sample holds no much larger clone one base away, and base qualities are not on file. Spanning cysteine to phenylalanine, the CDR3 consists of 13 amino acids. Only CDR3 DNA remains: 39 bases, in frame from the first base. From a lookup of the germline V gene, CDR1 and CDR2 are SQVTM and ANQGSEA. Here V drops 6 bases and J drops 4 bases, and the junction holds 8 bases not matched to any gene. TCRbeta CDR3 regions were amplified from genomic DNA by means of the immunoSEQ Assay, a bias-controlled multiplex PCR. On the authors' methods: Within the assay, amplification of reference gene primers was used to estimate how many nucleated cells each sample contained. Sequence reads were collapsed and filtered to measure the absolute abundance of every unique TCRbeta CDR3 rearrangement. For each sample, productive Simpson clonality was calculated as the square root of Simpson's diversity index over productive rearrangements. Drawn from immuneACCESS, this table holds only the in-frame rearrangements with V and J called that TCRdb kept. Clones are partly lost; checked studies trace under half to an unresolved V gene and leave the rest unexplained. That table gives V, J and clone size, and the DNA gave D and trimming. This sample lists around 64,000 clones; 79% were detected once. Jointly, the top ten make up roughly 3% of the sample.

The collaborating institutions used their own protocols to collect whole blood in K2EDTA tubes. For TCRbeta analysis, collaborator samples were shipped as frozen whole blood, as isolated PBMCs, or as DNA extracted from either sample type. This record comes from a study of blood T cell repertoires in COVID-19 (dated by TCRdb to the early 2020s). About the study as a whole: Samples from collaborators originated in the United States, Italy and Spain and spanned both the acute and convalescent phases of COVID-19. The repertoires were released in a freely available public database intended as a resource for research on the immune response to SARS-CoV-2. The prospective study material was composed of cDNA or gDNA derived from T cells, B-cell-depleted T cells, or PBMCs. Nearly every sample came with metadata listing a de-identified subject ID, COVID-19 status, age in years and sex. The samples were drawn from two sources: the first 160 participants of the ongoing ImmuneRACE study, and 950 to 1,500 subjects contributed by 6 global collaborators. Deeply sampled blood TCRbeta repertoires from subjects exposed to, actively infected with, or recovered from COVID-19 were included in the dataset. Where HLA class I and class II types were available, the types were taken from metadata supplied by the sample provider, not from assay-based typing. Paper-wide results and their limitations: Clinical and demographic metadata were provided uncurated, with the amount varying by source and participant.

This TCR came from a man aged 60-69 years with acute or convalescent COVID-19. The rearranged segments are TRBV29-1 and TRBJ1-2; 7 middle bases align to TRBD1. Sequenced sample: peripheral blood. The bases are TGCAGCGTCGAAACAGGGGTTACCTATGGCTACACCTTC. Translated, it reads CSVETGVTYGYTF.